This TCR beta chain was retrieved from a study of PD-1 blockade in classical Hodgkin lymphoma. Study overall: Patients were treated with nivolumab at 3 mg/kg, and this was given intravenously every 2 weeks.

Only in-frame clones appear in the TCRdb table, and some are missing; sequencing was by immunoSEQ multiplex PCR. Found here are 25,000 to 35,000 clones, roughly 80% of them singletons; the top ten hold about 0.62%. Study observations and caveats: Relapsed/refractory patients reportedly had lower baseline diversity than newly diagnosed patients.

Documented time point: cycle 4 day 1 (C4D1), after less than seven weeks of nivolumab. Each patient experienced a relapse that followed autologous stem cell transplantation, and brentuximab vedotin exposure varied. Magnetic negative selection was used to purify CD4+ T cells from thawed PBMCs. A remark on this clone: The antigen remains unidentified.

The clonotype was recovered from a human donor with classical Hodgkin lymphoma. Sequenced here: CD4+ T cells from blood, sampled before the fourth cycle of nivolumab.

The CDR3 here is CASSLQSRGAIRPPEQFF. In nucleotides, the CDR3 is TGTGCCAGCAGCTTGCAGTCGCGGGGGGCAATACGGCCCCCGGAGCAGTTCTTC. The V gene is TRBV7-2, the J gene TRBJ2-1; TRBD2 agrees at 8 bases. In germline, CDR1 is SGHTA, CDR2 FQGNSA. The ends lost 3 bases at V and 10 bases at J; junction bases unmatched: 20. This CDR3 is 18 amino acids long.